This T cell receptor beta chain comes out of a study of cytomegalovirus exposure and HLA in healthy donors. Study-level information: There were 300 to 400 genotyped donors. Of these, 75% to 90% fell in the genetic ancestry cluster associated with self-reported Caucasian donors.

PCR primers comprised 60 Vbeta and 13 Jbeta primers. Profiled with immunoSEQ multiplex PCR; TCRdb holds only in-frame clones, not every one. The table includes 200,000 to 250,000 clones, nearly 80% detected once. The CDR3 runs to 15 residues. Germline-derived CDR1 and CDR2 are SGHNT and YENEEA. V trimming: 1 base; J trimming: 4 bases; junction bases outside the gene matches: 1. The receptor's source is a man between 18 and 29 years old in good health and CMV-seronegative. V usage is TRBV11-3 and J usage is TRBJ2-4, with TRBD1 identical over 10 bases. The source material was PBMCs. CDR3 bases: TGTGCCAGCAGCTTAGGACAGGGGGCAAAAAACATTCAGTACTTC. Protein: CASSLGQGAKNIQYF.